The 21 T cell receptor beta chains listed next were all sequenced from one sample in a study of blood T cells in healthy people across ages. A sample-barcoded 5' primer and a J-beta primer mix were used in a second PCR of about 7 to 12 cycles. A single record per CDR3 protein comes from TCRdb applying MiXCR to the 5' RACE reads. The profile covers a few hundred thousand distinct CDR3 sequences, with more than 45% appearing a single time and 45% to 60% taken by the ten largest. Input material: blood. The receptor source for this set is a man in his 60s in good health.

The chain links TRBV7-2 to TRBJ1-2; 9 bases fit TRBD1. V shed 4 bases and J 8 bases; nucleotides not matched to a gene: 5. The V gene's germline CDR1 is SGHTA and CDR2 FQGNSA. The CDR3 is 13 residues long. CDR3 sequence reads: CASSSLTGGGYTF. CDR3 DNA: TGTGCCAGCAGCTCCCTGACAGGGGGAGGCTACACCTTC. Full variable domain (outside the CDR3, taken from reference TRBV7-2 and TRBJ1-2): GAGVSQSPSNKVTEKGKDVELRCDPISGHTALYWYRQSLGQGLEFLIYFQGNSAPDKSGLPSDRFSAERTGGSVSTLTIQRTQQEDSAVYLCASSSLTGGGYTFGSGTRLTVV.

V and J are TRBV5-4 and TRBJ2-5; TRBD1 matches at 10 bases. The CDR3 consists of 15 residues. Trimming at V came to 3 bases and at J to 4 bases, leaving 6 bases not matched to a gene. Per the germline V gene, CDR1 is SGHNT and CDR2 is YYREEE (reference sequence). The CDR3 reads CASSYTGTGAETQYF. The CDR3 nucleotides read TGTGCCAGCAGCTATACCGGGACAGGGGCAGAGACCCAGTACTTC.

This clonotype was observed a handful of times. The V and J genes are TRBV11-2 and TRBJ1-2; 9 bases are shared with TRBD1. The CDR3 spans 15 residues. CDR1 and CDR2 (germline): SGHAT, FQNNGV. V lost 6 bases to trimming and J lost 2 bases; unmatched junction nucleotides: 7. Here the CDR3 reads CASSTPGTGNYGYTF. CDR3 bases: TGTGCCAGCAGTACTCCCGGGACAGGGAACTATGGCTACACCTTC.

Details on this clonotype: A much larger clonotype is one base distant, so this may be a read error. This chain connects TRBV29-1 to TRBJ1-2; possible D gene TRBD1, 6 bases. Germline V CDR1 and CDR2: SQVTM, ANQGSEA. This CDR3 is 13 amino acids long. Trimming stripped 4 bases from V and 4 bases from J, with 13 bases between. CDR3 region: CSVAGGPAYGYTF. The CDR3 region has the DNA TGCAGCGTTGCTGGGGGCCCGGCCTATGGCTACACCTTC.

This clonotype has more than one count but fewer than ten. The chain links TRBV4-3 to TRBJ2-2, with TRBD2 matching 11 bases. This CDR3 spans 15 amino acids. V lost 5 bases, J lost 6 bases, and 5 bases stayed unmatched. Germline CDR1 and CDR2: LGHNA and YSLEER. CDR3 in DNA: TGCGCCAGCAGCTTGATAGCGGGAGGGGCCGGGGAGCTGTTTTTT. This gives the protein CASSLIAGGAGELFF.

J is TRBJ2-1 and V is TRBV5-1, with unresolved D. The CDR3 totals 13 residues. Germline-derived CDR1 and CDR2 are SGHRS and YFSETQ. V lost 0 bases, J lost 10 bases, and 11 bases lay in between. This chain's CDR3 is CASSLVGVEEQFF. The DNA of the CDR3 is TGCGCCAGCAGCTTGGTAGGAGTGGAGGAGCAGTTCTTC.

As for this clonotype: One end of the junction fails to match germline, which may point to a read error. The rearrangement links TRBV12-3 or TRBV12-4 to TRBJ1-1; D not resolved. This CDR3 is built from 14 residues. CDR3 loop: CAGSPDQRRTEAFF. CDR3 DNA: TGTGCCGGCAGCCCAGACCAACGACGGACTGAAGCTTTCTTT.

The CDR3 here is CASSYRELDRNQPQHF. The CDR3 DNA reads TGTGCCAGCAGTTATCGGGAACTGGACAGAAATCAGCCCCAGCATTTT. This chain uses TRBV6-2 or TRBV6-3 with TRBJ1-5; D is possibly TRBD1 (6 bases). With 3 bases removed from V and 4 bases from J, the gap between germline ends came to 16 bases. CDR3 size: 16 residues. Germline CDR1 and CDR2: MNHEY and SVGEGT.

V gene TRBV5-1 combines with J gene TRBJ2-4; 10 nucleotides match TRBD1. Gene TRBJ2-7 matches the end of the DNA better, so the J call may be wrong. This CDR3 region has 15 residues. CDR1 and CDR2 from the germline V gene are SGHRS and YFSETQ. CDR3 residues: CASEAGQGPNYEQYF. The CDR3 nucleotides are TGCGCCAGCGAGGCGGGACAGGGGCCCAACTACGAGCAGTACTTC.

The chain combines TRBV29-1 with TRBJ1-2; 11 positions match TRBD1. Looked up from germline, CDR1 is SQVTM and CDR2 is ANQGSEA. The CDR3 runs 12 residues. The junction had 5 bases not matched to a gene; V was cut back by 7 bases and J by 7 bases. This chain's CDR3 is CSGGQGDCGYTF. In nucleotides, the CDR3 is TGCAGCGGGGGACAGGGGGACTGTGGCTACACCTTC.

This clonotype appeared a few times. The chain uses TRBV6-6 and TRBJ1-5; 7 positions match TRBD1. There are 16 residues in the CDR3. The germline gives CDR1 MNHNY, CDR2 SVGAGI (reference sequence). The ends lost 0 bases at V and 3 bases at J; junction bases unmatched: 5. The CDR3 reads CASSYSRGTVNQPQHF. The CDR3 nucleotides are TGTGCCAGCAGTTACTCGAGAGGGACAGTCAATCAGCCCCAGCATTTT.

This clonotype was counted ten times or more. V gene TRBV5-1 combines with J gene TRBJ2-4; 9 positions match TRBD1. This CDR3 is built from 19 residues. In germline, CDR1 is SGHRS, CDR2 YFSETQ. Trimming took 3 bases from V and 2 from J; bases not matched to a gene: 15. For the CDR3, the DNA is TGCGCCAGCAGCTCCCCGGGACAGGGAACCTTACTAACCAAAAACATTCAGTACTTC. Translation gives CASSSPGQGTLLTKNIQYF. The entire variable domain, with the rest obtained from reference TRBV5-1 and TRBJ2-4, is as follows: KAGVTQTPRYLIKTRGQQVTLSCSPISGHRSVSWYQQTPGQGLQFLFEYFSETQRNKGNFPGRFSGRQFSNSRSEMNVSTLELGDSALYLCASSSPGQGTLLTKNIQYFGAGTRLSVL.

V gene TRBV6-1 combines with J gene TRBJ1-4, with 7 bases identical to TRBD1. This CDR3 comprises 18 residues. Germline-derived CDR1 and CDR2 are MNHNS and SASEGT. Trimming at V came to 6 bases and at J to 10 bases, leaving 23 bases not matched to a gene. This CDR3 is CASSATGPSAFYGGKLFF. CDR3 nucleotide sequence: TGTGCCAGCAGCGCGACAGGGCCCTCCGCATTCTACGGTGGAAAACTGTTTTTT.

This clonotype was recorded at least ten times. The V gene is TRBV27, the J gene TRBJ2-4; the D is unclear. This CDR3 contains 15 residues. Between the trimmed V and J ends, which lost 5 bases and 13 bases, there was a span of 24 bases. The germline CDR1 and CDR2 sequences are MNHEY and SMNVEV (reference sequence). The CDR3 DNA reads TGTGCCAGCAGTCCGCAACGACGCAATCTGGGGATCCAGTACTTC. It specifies CASSPQRRNLGIQYF.

The gene calls are TRBV20-1 and TRBJ2-1; TRBD2 matches at 8 bases. V gave up 3 bases and J gave up 7 bases; unmatched junction bases: 11. The germline V gene has CDR1 DFQATT and CDR2 SNEGSKA (reference sequence). CDR3 length equals 15 residues. For the CDR3, the DNA is TGCAGTGCTAGGAAACCCACGGGAGGGTCTAATGAGCAGTTCTTC. Encoded protein: CSARKPTGGSNEQFF.

In this sample, this clonotype turned up once. The chain carries TRBV2 and TRBJ2-5; TRBD2 agrees at 13 bases. CDR3 length: 16 residues. CDR1 and CDR2 from the germline V gene are SNHLY and FYNNEI. J was trimmed by 11 bases and V by 6 bases; bases with no gene match: 15. The CDR3 is CASRERLAGGHNEQYF. The CDR3 coding sequence is TGTGCCAGCAGGGAAAGACTAGCGGGAGGCCACAATGAGCAGTACTTC.

The rearrangement uses TRBV20-1 and TRBJ2-2; TRBD2 matches 11 bases. Germline CDR1 is DFQATT and CDR2 is SNEGSKA (reference sequence). Trimming removed 5 bases from V and 7 bases from J; junction bases left unmatched: 6. The CDR3 runs to 14 residues. The CDR3 region has the DNA TGCAGTGCTCTAACTAGCGGGAGTAGCGGGGAGCTGTTTTTT. Its protein product is CSALTSGSSGELFF.

At least ten counts were recorded for this clonotype. V and J are TRBV6-5 and TRBJ2-7, with TRBD1 identical over 12 bases. After removal of 5 bases from V and 5 bases from J, the junction contained 7 bases not matched to a gene. The CDR3 is made up of 15 amino acids. Germline V gene lookup returns CDR1 MNHEY and CDR2 SVGAGI. Here the CDR3 reads CASSPHGTGGNEQYF. The DNA of the CDR3 is TGTGCCAGCAGTCCCCACGGGACAGGGGGCAACGAGCAGTACTTC.

This clonotype came up many times. The chain is built from TRBV27 and TRBJ1-1, with 8 bases that match TRBD1. J gave up 3 bases and V 5 bases, and 8 bases lay outside the gene matches. The germline gives CDR1 MNHEY, CDR2 SMNVEV (reference sequence). The CDR3 contains 15 residues. CDR3 DNA: TGTGCCAGCAGTCCTCAGACAGGGGTGGACACTGAAGCTTTCTTT. It codes for CASSPQTGVDTEAFF.

DNA for the CDR3: TGTGCTAGTGGTTGGATAGCGGGGGGCCAAGAGACCCAGTACTTC. Residues: CASGWIAGGQETQYF. The genes are TRBV12-5 and TRBJ2-5; 10 bases fit TRBD2. V lost 4 bases, J lost 1 base, and 3 bases stayed unmatched. The CDR3 has 15 amino acids. The germline gives CDR1 LGHNT, CDR2 FRNRAP.

This clonotype has more than one count but fewer than ten. This chain joins TRBV20-1 and TRBJ2-4, with TRBD2 as a possible D gene (5 bases). The end of the DNA fits TRBJ2-7 better, so the J call may be wrong. The germline V gene encodes CDR1 DFQATT and CDR2 SNEGSKA (reference sequence). The CDR3 length is 12 residues. CDR3 residues: CSAESTRLEQYF. The CDR3 DNA is TGCAGTGCTGAAAGTACTAGACTCGAGCAGTACTTC.